This T cell receptor (beta chain) was found in a study of blood T cell repertoires in COVID-19. Study-level information: Donors in the United States, Italy and Spain gave samples during acute or convalescent COVID-19.

Generated by immunoSEQ multiplex PCR, the TCRdb table keeps only in-frame clones and is missing some. Of more than 85,000 clones listed, under 85% were seen once; the top ten hold around a quarter. In germline, CDR1 is SGHRS, CDR2 YFSETQ. This CDR3 has 17 amino acids. The ends lost 3 bases at V and 0 bases at J; junction bases unmatched: 9. The rearrangement links TRBV5-1 to TRBJ2-1; 7 bases are a match to TRBD1. The receptor comes from a man between 65 and 79 years old with acute or convalescent COVID-19. Material for sequencing was peripheral blood. The CDR3 DNA reads as TGCGCCAGCAGCTCGACATCCGGGACAGTCTCCTACAATGAGCAGTTCTTC. It is translated as CASSSTSGTVSYNEQFF.